One and the same sample provided the 3 T cell receptor beta chains below, sequenced in a study of CD8+CD57+ T cells in acquired aplastic anemia. An expansion of CD8+CD57+ cells by flow cytometry had been shown in patients chosen for sequencing. Profiling that covered TCR beta VDJ and CDR3 relied on genomic DNA as its template. TCRdb used MiXCR to reprocess the reads, holding one entry per CDR3 protein. The table records under 350,000 distinct CDR3 sequences, roughly 61% of them present only once. Sequenced input: sorted CD4+, CD8+, or CD8+CD57+ T cells (not recorded which) from PBMCs. These receptors were taken from a human donor with aplastic anemia.

The V and J genes are TRBV29-1 and TRBJ2-7; TRBD1 aligns across 10 bases. Losses at the gene ends were 6 bases for V and 0 bases for J; bases not matched to a gene: 8. This CDR3 is built from 15 residues. Germline CDR1 reads SQVTM; CDR2 reads ANQGSEA. The CDR3 region is CSVGDRGMSSYEQYF. In nucleotides, the CDR3 is TGCAGCGTGGGGGACAGGGGAATGAGCTCCTACGAGCAGTACTTC.

This chain connects TRBV15 to TRBJ2-7; TRBD1 is a possible D gene (5 bases). Germline V gene lookup returns CDR1 LNHNV and CDR2 YYDKDF (reference sequence). This CDR3 contains 14 residues. The ends were cut back, 1 base at V and 1 base at J, with 8 bases in the middle. Here the CDR3 reads CATSRAAGSYEQYF. CDR3 coding DNA: TGTGCCACCAGCAGAGCGGCAGGGTCCTACGAGCAGTACTTC.

On this clonotype itself: Since a much larger clone is just one base distant, this may be a read error. The chain joins TRBV5-1 to TRBJ2-5, with 11 positions matching TRBD2. Germline assignment: CDR1 SGHRS and CDR2 YFSETQ. The CDR3 spans 16 residues. CDR3 nucleotides: TGCGCCGGCAGCCCCCACGGTAGCGGGGGGGCTAAGACCCGGTACTTC. Translating gives CAGSPHGSGGAKTRYF.